Sequencing of this T cell receptor (beta chain) was carried out in a study of cytomegalovirus exposure and HLA in healthy donors. Study details: Around 80 million unique TCR sequences came from HLA-typed donors in an early release. Whole-study findings and limits: Immune exposure information available was restricted to CMV serostatus. Most sequenced TCRs were rare (though some public TCRs occurred in many donors).

Trimming cost V 2 bases and J 4 bases; bases outside gene matches: 7. In germline, CDR1 is SEHNR, CDR2 FQNEAQ (reference sequence). The CDR3 runs 16 residues. Comment on this clone: What it binds is unknown.

Amplification used 60 Vbeta primers and 13 Jbeta primers. Libraries were prepared by immunoSEQ multiplex PCR; TCRdb keeps only in-frame clonotypes and omits some of them. The repertoire holds about 180,000 clones, with 82% as singletons. J is TRBJ2-3 and V is TRBV7-9; 9 nucleotides line up with TRBD2. The origin of this receptor is a woman aged 50 to 60 in good health and CMV-seronegative. The sample comprised PBMCs. CDR3 sequence reads: CASSLLLGLAPDTQYF. In nucleotides, the CDR3 is TGTGCCAGCAGCTTATTATTGGGACTAGCCCCAGATACGCAGTATTTT.